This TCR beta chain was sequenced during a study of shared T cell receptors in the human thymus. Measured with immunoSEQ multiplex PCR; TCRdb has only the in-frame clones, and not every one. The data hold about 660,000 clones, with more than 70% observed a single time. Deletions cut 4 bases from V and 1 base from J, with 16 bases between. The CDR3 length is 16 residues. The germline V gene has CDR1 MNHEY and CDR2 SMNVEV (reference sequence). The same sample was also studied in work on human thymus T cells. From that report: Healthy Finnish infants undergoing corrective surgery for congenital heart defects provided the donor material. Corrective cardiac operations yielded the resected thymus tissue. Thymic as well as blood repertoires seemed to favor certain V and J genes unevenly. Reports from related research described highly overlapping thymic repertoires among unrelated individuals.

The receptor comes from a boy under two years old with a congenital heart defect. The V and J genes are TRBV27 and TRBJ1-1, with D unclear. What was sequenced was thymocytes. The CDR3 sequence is CASSSTPGLQNTEAFF. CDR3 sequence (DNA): TGTGCCAGCAGTTCCACTCCGGGTCTTCAGAACACTGAAGCTTTCTTT.